A selection of T cell receptor beta chains follows, all from one sample in a study of T cell responses to AZD1222 COVID-19 vaccine. Repertoires were generated with immunoSEQ multiplex PCR, while TCRdb's copy carries only in-frame clones and drops some. The sample lists around 130,000 clones; roughly 92% were seen once. Material: peripheral blood, obtained on day 0 of AZD1222 vaccination. Every receptor here comes from an adult in good health. The conserved cysteine and the conserved F or W are not part of the CDR3 here. Fields, in order: CDR3 length, V gene, CDR3 protein.

cdr3_length: 12; v_call: TRBV6-4; cdr3_aa: ASSTDGQNYGYT
cdr3_length: 15; v_call: TRBV4-3; cdr3_aa: ASSQDRTMRWDYGYT
cdr3_length: 11; v_call: TRBV7-2; cdr3_aa: ASSVGRDYGYT
cdr3_length: 14; v_call: TRBV3-1/TRBV3-2; cdr3_aa: ASSQDRGEHTDTQY
cdr3_length: 12; v_call: TRBV19; cdr3_aa: ASSISKGRPEQY
cdr3_length: 13; v_call: TRBV25-1; cdr3_aa: ASSELTQSQETQY
cdr3_length: 14; v_call: TRBV7-9; cdr3_aa: ASSVGLLSSGNTIY
cdr3_length: 14; v_call: TRBV7-9; cdr3_aa: ASSPRGDLGTGELF
cdr3_length: 11; v_call: TRBV7-7; cdr3_aa: ASSSDYYNEQF
cdr3_length: 15; v_call: TRBV9; cdr3_aa: ASSVSLGREFAYEQF
cdr3_length: 12; v_call: TRBV7-2; cdr3_aa: ASSGRTRAPGQF
cdr3_length: 14; v_call: TRBV5-4; cdr3_aa: ASSLGRGGRTDTQY
cdr3_length: 13; v_call: TRBV11-2; cdr3_aa: ASSLGTSSYNEQF
cdr3_length: 13; v_call: TRBV18; cdr3_aa: ASSPRQGEGETQY
cdr3_length: 12; v_call: TRBV28; cdr3_aa: ASSSAGAGYEQY
cdr3_length: 13; v_call: TRBV19; cdr3_aa: ASGTGGGLDQPQH
cdr3_length: 12; v_call: TRBV10-1; cdr3_aa: ASSLDREGGKAF
cdr3_length: 14; v_call: TRBV6-5; cdr3_aa: ASSYSLRASGNTIY
cdr3_length: 14; v_call: TRBV7-8; cdr3_aa: ASSAYGQLSGNTIY
cdr3_length: 9; v_call: TRBV20-1; cdr3_aa: SARRVTEAF
cdr3_length: 12; v_call: TRBV7-7; cdr3_aa: ASSPGQITDTQY
cdr3_length: 13; v_call: TRBV5-1; cdr3_aa: ASSLSDWYTGELF
cdr3_length: 14; v_call: TRBV5-4; cdr3_aa: ASSLGQAVLNTEAF
cdr3_length: 13; v_call: TRBV27; cdr3_aa: ASSLLGQITGELF
cdr3_length: 11; v_call: TRBV7-8; cdr3_aa: ASSSSRGEKLF
cdr3_length: 13; v_call: TRBV15; cdr3_aa: ATSRGGTGGPKLF
cdr3_length: 12; v_call: TRBV5-1; cdr3_aa: ASSFPESTGELF
cdr3_length: 15; v_call: TRBV18; cdr3_aa: ASSPPGTASTYNEQF
cdr3_length: 15; v_call: TRBV15; cdr3_aa: ATSRDKGGTIYNEQF
cdr3_length: 18; v_call: TRBV11-2; cdr3_aa: ASSLDGLAGRLMRGGELF
cdr3_length: 11; v_call: TRBV3-1/TRBV3-2; cdr3_aa: ASSREVGVGYT
cdr3_length: 12; v_call: TRBV10-1; cdr3_aa: ASSESGGAETQY
cdr3_length: 16; v_call: TRBV5-1; cdr3_aa: ASSLGELPRTYNSPLH
cdr3_length: 10; v_call: TRBV9; cdr3_aa: ASSRINTEAF
cdr3_length: 12; v_call: TRBV30; cdr3_aa: AWRAPGAAYGYT
cdr3_length: 11; v_call: TRBV6-1; cdr3_aa: ASSEARDSEQF
cdr3_length: 15; v_call: TRBV5-8; cdr3_aa: ASSLAGGRPGGNTIY
cdr3_length: 12; v_call: TRBV24-1; cdr3_aa: ATSSPAANYGYT
cdr3_length: 11; v_call: TRBV6-5; cdr3_aa: ASSGGVNQPQH
cdr3_length: 16; v_call: TRBV27; cdr3_aa: ASSFPARDRSSGNTIY
cdr3_length: 14; v_call: TRBV4-1; cdr3_aa: ASRHLAGGDTDTQY
cdr3_length: 13; v_call: TRBV5-8; cdr3_aa: ASSYRSSGANVLT
cdr3_length: 12; v_call: TRBV27; cdr3_aa: ASTSGGFGTEAF
cdr3_length: 13; v_call: TRBV7-8; cdr3_aa: ASSLGMTGDSPLH
cdr3_length: 11; v_call: TRBV7-2; cdr3_aa: ASSFVPEETQY
cdr3_length: 15; v_call: TRBV7-3; cdr3_aa: ASSPGPASRTLETQY
cdr3_length: 13; v_call: TRBV18; cdr3_aa: ASSPPFPGSETQY
cdr3_length: 13; v_call: TRBV3-1/TRBV3-2; cdr3_aa: ASSQSWDRGEKLF
cdr3_length: 11; v_call: TRBV5-1; cdr3_aa: ASSRQGSGELF
cdr3_length: 13; v_call: TRBV11-2; cdr3_aa: ASSFLDIGVYEQY
cdr3_length: 13; v_call: TRBV11-3; cdr3_aa: ASSLGAAWDYGYT